Each of the 20 T cell receptor beta chains below was sequenced from the same sample in a study of beta chain features in type 1 diabetes. The sequenced template was cDNA made from the entire isolated RNA. Method: immunoSEQ multiplex PCR; TCRdb's copy keeps in-frame clones and lacks some. The data contain roughly 350,000 clones, over 8.5% of them singletons. Study results and limitations: The study found moderately but significantly shorter TCRB CDR3s in all four CD4+ subsets of Type 1 diabetes patients.

These receptors are not linked to any known antigen. The sample was central memory CD4+ T cells from blood. The source of these receptors is a man younger than 40 with type 1 diabetes.

The chain employs TRBV28 and TRBJ2-7, with a weak D call TRBD1 (6 bases). This CDR3 has 14 amino acids. Germline V lookup: CDR1 MDHEN, CDR2 SYDVKM. Trimming removed 5 bases from V and 1 base from J, with 12 bases in between. The CDR3 reads CASSPQGLSYEQYF. The CDR3 nucleotides read TGTGCCAGCAGTCCCCAGGGGTTGTCCTACGAGCAGTACTTC.

This clone occurred many times. V is TRBV14 and J is TRBJ2-5, with D possibly matching TRBD2 (5 bases). CDR3 size: 12 residues. The ends were cut back, 1 base at V and 5 bases at J, with 5 bases in the middle. Germline V lookup: CDR1 SGHDN, CDR2 FVKESK. The CDR3 coding sequence is TGTGCCAGCAGCCAAGGGGAGGAGACCCAGTACTTC. Protein sequence: CASSQGEETQYF. Using reference TRBV14 and TRBJ2-5 for the parts outside the CDR3, the full variable domain is EAGVTQFPSHSVIEKGQTVTLRCDPISGHDNLYWYRRVMGKEIKFLLHFVKESKQDESGMPNNRFLAERTGGTYSTLKVQPAELEDSGVYFCASSQGEETQYFGPGTRLLVL.

This clone was observed a handful of times. This chain connects TRBV29-1 to TRBJ2-1; 7 positions match TRBD2. Germline lookup yields CDR1 SQVTM and CDR2 ANQGSEA. The CDR3 length is 15 residues. J was trimmed by 10 bases and V by 5 bases; bases with no gene match: 17. The CDR3 is CSVRLPGGSSGEQFF. CDR3 sequence (DNA): TGCAGCGTTAGGCTACCGGGCGGGAGCTCCGGCGAGCAGTTCTTC.

This clone turned up a few times. Other DNA sequences in the same sample also yield this CDR3. The chain joins TRBV27 to TRBJ2-7; 10 bases line up with TRBD2. Per the germline V gene, CDR1 is MNHEY and CDR2 is SMNVEV (reference sequence). This CDR3 is 13 amino acids long. The V gene end was trimmed by 5 bases and the J gene end by 2 bases; junction bases not matched to a gene: 0. The CDR3 nucleotides are TGTGCCAGCAGTCTAGCGGGGGCCTACGAGCAGTACTTC. This gives the protein CASSLAGAYEQYF.

V and J are TRBV5-1 and TRBJ1-2; D is unresolved. In germline, CDR1 is SGHRS, CDR2 YFSETQ. The CDR3 sequence is 15 residues long. V lost 0 bases to trimming and J lost 1 base, with 10 bases between them. The CDR3, as DNA: TGCGCCAGCAGCTTGGAAGTCAGCAGTAACTATGGCTACACCTTC. This codes for CASSLEVSSNYGYTF.

This chain uses TRBV19 with TRBJ2-1, with D perhaps given as TRBD1 or TRBD2 (5 bases each). This CDR3 spans 16 amino acids. The V gene's germline CDR1 is LNHDA and CDR2 SQIVND (reference sequence). V was shortened by 5 bases and J by 0 bases, with 14 bases between the two germline ends. The CDR3 protein is CASSLRDGSSYNEQFF. Here the CDR3 DNA reads TGTGCCAGTAGTTTACGGGACGGAAGCTCCTACAATGAGCAGTTCTTC.

The chain employs TRBV6-5 and TRBJ2-3; the D is unclear. The germline CDR1 and CDR2 sequences are MNHEY and SVGAGI. This CDR3 is 13 amino acids long. V gave up 6 bases and J gave up 3 bases, with 10 bases separating them. The CDR3, as DNA: TGTGCCAGCAGACCAATCGCTACAGATACGCAGTATTTT. This encodes CASRPIATDTQYF.

V is TRBV18 and J is TRBJ1-1; D might be TRBD1 (5 bases). The ends were cut back, 6 bases at V and 1 base at J, with 15 bases in the middle. The CDR3 length is 15 residues. Germline V gene sequence: CDR1 KGHSH, CDR2 LQKENI. The CDR3 bases are TGTGCCAGCTCCCCAAGAGGGGTGGCGAACACTGAAGCTTTCTTT. Translating it yields CASSPRGVANTEAFF. Full variable domain (remainder filled in from reference TRBV18 and TRBJ1-1): NAGVMQNPRHLVRRRGQEARLRCSPMKGHSHVYWYRQLPEEGLKFMVYLQKENIIDESGMPKERFSAEFPKEGPSILRIQQVVRGDSAAYFCASSPRGVANTEAFFGQGTRLTVV.

In this sample, this clone turned up a few times. The V gene is TRBV11-2, the J gene TRBJ1-2, with D possibly being TRBD1 (6 bases). This CDR3 is 13 amino acids long. Germline CDR1 is SGHAT and CDR2 is FQNNGV. The V gene lost 5 bases and the J gene lost 5 bases, with 12 bases spanning the gap. As DNA, the CDR3 is TGTGCCAGCAGCGAGGGGACACAGTATGGCTACACCTTC. Protein sequence: CASSEGTQYGYTF.

This clone was found a few times. The chain employs TRBV7-8 and TRBJ2-3; 8 positions match TRBD2. CDR1 is SGHVS and CDR2 is FQNEAQ in the germline V gene. J was trimmed by 6 bases and V by 1 base; bases with no gene match: 3. The CDR3 extends over 14 amino acids. The CDR3 sequence: CASSLVPGGDTQYF. DNA of the CDR3: TGTGCCAGCAGCTTAGTCCCGGGGGGGGATACGCAGTATTTT. Variable domain in full (rest from reference TRBV7-8 and TRBJ2-3): GAGVSQSPRYKVAKRGQDVALRCDPISGHVSLFWYQQALGQGPEFLTYFQNEAQLDKSGLPSDRFFAERPEGSVSTLKIQRTQQEDSAVYLCASSLVPGGDTQYFGPGTRLTVL.

The sample holds a few counts of this clone. The chain employs TRBV5-4 and TRBJ2-2, with 12 bases lining up with TRBD2. Germline V gives CDR1 SGHNT, CDR2 YYREEE (reference sequence). Trimming at V came to 0 bases and at J to 4 bases, leaving 1 base not matched to a gene. The CDR3 sequence is 16 residues long. CDR3 protein: CASSLGLAGATGELFF. As DNA, the CDR3 is TGTGCCAGCAGCTTGGGACTAGCGGGAGCCACCGGGGAGCTGTTTTTT.

CDR3 DNA: TGTGCCAGCAGTTTACGGGGCGACAGGGCCTACGAGCAGTACTTC. It codes for CASSLRGDRAYEQYF. The V call is TRBV28, the J call TRBJ2-7, with TRBD1 identical over 7 bases. The CDR3 runs to 15 residues. Germline values: CDR1 MDHEN, CDR2 SYDVKM. Trimming removed 2 bases from V and 2 bases from J; junction bases left unmatched: 6.

This clone has only a few counts. CDR3 DNA: TGCGCCAGCAGCTTGGATGGGACAGTCTACGAGCAGTACTTC. It translates to CASSLDGTVYEQYF. J is TRBJ2-7 and V is TRBV5-1, with 7 bases identical to TRBD1. V shed 0 bases, J shed 3 bases, and the junction held 3 bases outside the gene matches. The CDR3 totals 14 residues. Germline V gene lookup returns CDR1 SGHRS and CDR2 YFSETQ.

The chain joins TRBV7-9 to TRBJ2-1; D is undetermined. Germline assignment: CDR1 SEHNR and CDR2 FQNEAQ (reference sequence). The CDR3 spans 13 residues. The V end lost 4 bases, the J end lost 1 base, and 5 bases lay between the germline ends. CDR3 nucleotide sequence: TGTGCCAGCAGCTCCCAATCCTACAATGAGCAGTTCTTC. Translated, it gives CASSSQSYNEQFF.

The table lists this clone with a few counts. The gene calls are TRBV18 and TRBJ2-1; TRBD1 is a possible D gene (5 bases). CDR1 KGHSH and CDR2 LQKENI come from the germline V gene. V lost 6 bases to trimming and J lost 5 bases, with 14 bases between them. This CDR3 comprises 14 residues. The CDR3 spells CASSSYGADNEQFF. The CDR3 DNA follows: TGTGCCAGCTCCTCCTATGGGGCGGACAATGAGCAGTTCTTC.

The CDR3 DNA is TGCGCCAGCAGTGGGCTAAGAGCGAACACCGGGGAGCTGTTTTTT. This encodes CASSGLRANTGELFF. V gene TRBV10-2 combines with J gene TRBJ2-2, with D unresolved. The CDR3 is made up of 15 amino acids. Germline V gene lookup returns CDR1 WSHSY and CDR2 SAAADI. V was pared by 4 bases and J by 0 bases, with 9 bases between.

The sample holds a few counts of this clone. CDR3 in DNA: TGCGCCAGCAGCGAGGGGACGAACACCGGGGAGCTGTTTTTT. Its protein product is CASSEGTNTGELFF. The J gene is TRBJ2-2, the V gene TRBV5-1; perhaps D is TRBD1 or TRBD2 (5 bases each). V was cut by 4 bases and J by 0 bases, with 7 bases left in between. Germline loops: CDR1 SGHRS, CDR2 YFSETQ. There are 14 residues in the CDR3.

This clone was detected ten times or more. The gene calls are TRBV7-9 and TRBJ2-3; unclear D gene. The CDR3 has 13 amino acids. V shed 6 bases and J shed 0 bases, with 7 bases lying between them. Germline-derived CDR1 and CDR2 are SEHNR and FQNEAQ (reference sequence). The CDR3 DNA follows: TGTGCCAGCAGTATCGCTAGCACAGATACGCAGTATTTT. Its translation: CASSIASTDTQYF.

This clone was picked up a small number of times. This chain links TRBV4-2 with TRBJ2-7, with 8 bases aligning to TRBD1. Germline trimming cut 4 bases from V and 3 bases from J; bases unmatched to any gene: 14. This CDR3 contains 17 residues. Germline lookup yields CDR1 LGHNA and CDR2 YNFKEQ. CDR3 residues: CASSRETGAFDSYEQYF. CDR3 nucleotide sequence: TGTGCCAGCAGCCGCGAGACAGGGGCTTTCGACAGCTACGAGCAGTACTTC.

The V and J genes are TRBV6-1 and TRBJ2-6; D remains unclear. Germline V gives CDR1 MNHNS, CDR2 SASEGT. CDR3 length: 15 residues. Trimming shortened V by 7 bases and J by 0 bases, and 10 bases separated the two germline ends. The CDR3 DNA reads TGTGCCAGCATAGGTGTGGGCTCTGGGGCCAACGTCCTGACTTTC. Its translation: CASIGVGSGANVLTF.